Listed below are T cell receptor beta chains from one sample, sequenced in a study of cytomegalovirus exposure and HLA in healthy donors. Assay used: immunoSEQ multiplex PCR; TCRdb lists only in-frame clones, some missing. The table includes about 160,000 clones, 80% detected once. The sequenced sample consisted of PBMCs. The receptors stem from a man aged 30 to 45 in good health and CMV-seronegative. Both conserved end residues are part of each CDR3. The D gene is left open where the match is weak.

>TRBJ2-1|TRBV9|.
CASSVGDSRGSYNEQFF
>TRBJ1-4|TRBV5-1|.
CASSSDIRNEKLFF
>TRBJ2-2|TRBV5-1|TRBD1
CASSARQGAGELFF
>TRBJ1-5|TRBV11-2|.
CASSLPGNQPQHF
>TRBJ1-1|TRBV7-9|TRBD1
CSSSFPGGQGAPEAFF
>TRBJ2-3|TRBV9|.
CASSVGTGDPTDTQYF
>TRBJ2-5|TRBV30|TRBD2
CAWSPDLLAGPGETQYF
>.|TRBV15|TRBD1
CATSRGGQGTPYEQYF
>TRBJ2-1|TRBV5-1|TRBD2
CASSFSLAGGIDEQFF
>TRBJ1-2|TRBV6-6|TRBD1
CASSYSGQASNYGYTF
>TRBJ1-5|TRBV18|TRBD1
CASSTGEGQPQHF
>TRBJ2-1|TRBV5-4|TRBD1
CASSRDRAYNEQFF
>TRBJ1-4|TRBV15|.
CATSRDRATNEKLFF
>TRBJ2-5|TRBV28|TRBD2
CASSSEREMVETQYF
>TRBJ2-1|TRBV29-1|TRBD1
CSAPGQGGDEQFF
>TRBJ2-6|TRBV19|TRBD1
CASSIQDRAYSGANVLTF
>TRBJ2-1|TRBV7-3|.
CASSLTSSANEQFF
>TRBJ2-5|TRBV5-4|TRBD2
CASTIGLADETQYF
>TRBJ2-1|TRBV9|TRBD1
CASSVATRTGGGQFF
>TRBJ1-1|TRBV28|.
CASRKGRALKDTEAFF
>TRBJ2-5|TRBV29-1|.
CSVEATGSGETQYF
>TRBJ2-5|TRBV2|.
CASSEGHPAGTQYF
>TRBJ2-7|TRBV19|.
CASSKDSRGYEQYF
>TRBJ2-1|TRBV7-3|.
CASSFGNEQFF
>TRBJ2-1|TRBV30|TRBD1
CAWNRGNNEQFF
>TRBJ1-1|TRBV30|.
CASRWGHRKNTEAFF
>TRBJ2-3|TRBV9|.
CASSVMGSSTDTQYF
>TRBJ1-3|TRBV5-1|.
CASSWDIPSGNTIYF
>TRBJ2-3|TRBV5-1|.
CASSSTPGKGADTQYF
>TRBJ2-3|TRBV27|TRBD2
CASSSGTSGGDTQYF
>TRBJ2-7|TRBV28|.
CASSFRPPGRYEQYF
>TRBJ1-1|TRBV30|TRBD1
CAWGQENTEAFF
>TRBJ2-7|TRBV4-2|TRBD2
CASSQGLAGEYEQYF
>TRBJ1-1|TRBV5-6|.
CASFFGRNTEAFF
>TRBJ1-4|TRBV28|.
CASGKAGARLEKLFF
>TRBJ1-6|TRBV27|.
CASSWGTTSPLHF
>TRBJ2-3|TRBV28|TRBD1
CASRSRQGADTQYF
>TRBJ1-6|TRBV28|.
CASSQRGLINSPLHF
>TRBJ2-3|TRBV28|.
CASSPGGADTQYF
>TRBJ2-3|TRBV5-1|TRBD1
CASSLGGGQVYNTQYF
>TRBJ1-2|TRBV29-1|.
CSVEDRPGRYGYTF
>TRBJ1-1|TRBV5-5|TRBD1
CASSFLRRGLGTEAFF
>TRBJ2-7|TRBV30|.
CAWSAHREQYF
>TRBJ1-1|TRBV18|.
CASQTPGNTEAFF
>TRBJ1-6|TRBV28|.
CASSFLLQGPDLNNSPLHF
>TRBJ2-2|TRBV6-1|TRBD1
CASLLYRGGTGELFF
>TRBJ1-5|TRBV6-1|.
CASRSGGSNQPQHF
>TRBJ2-3|TRBV5-1|.
CASGLGGDTQYF
>TRBJ1-6|TRBV5-1|TRBD1
CASSLAPPGQGGSPLHF